Below are 27 T cell receptor beta chains sequenced from a single sample in a study of CXCR3-negative and CXCR3-positive naive CD8 T cells. Libraries of TRB cDNA were made by 5' RACE and carried UMIs. TCRdb reanalyzed the 5' RACE reads and collapses them to one entry per CDR3 protein, without DNA. The sample yields some 67,000 distinct CDR3 sequences, of which the top ten take up around 1.5%. Material: naive CXCR3- CD8+ T cells from blood. Subset meaning: CD45RO-CCR7+CD27+CD95- naive CD8+ T cells lacking CXCR3 (TNR3-). The receptors come from a human donor in good health. Some clones in this sample may be carry-over from other donors' samples.

V is TRBV10-3 and J is TRBJ2-7; TCRdb's D gene call, TRBD2, goes unchecked for lack of DNA. Germline CDR1 reads ENHRY; CDR2 reads SYGVKD. CDR3 length equals 17 residues. CDR3 protein: CAISESNLAGGSYEQYF.

This rearrangement joins TRBV7-3 to TRBJ2-1; TCRdb outputs TRBD2, but without DNA this stays unchecked. The CDR3 spans 15 residues. Germline-derived CDR1 and CDR2 are SGHTA and FQGTGA. The CDR3 spells CASSYTGGGNNEQFF.

The V and J genes are TRBV24-1 and TRBJ2-2; TCRdb outputs TRBD1, but without DNA this stays unchecked. The CDR3 covers 17 residues. The germline CDR1 and CDR2 sequences are KGHDR and SFDVKD. This CDR3 is CATSEQPGQENTGELFF.

The chain recombines TRBV12-3 or TRBV12-4 with TRBJ2-1; the TCRdb call, TRBD2, lacks DNA for checking. This CDR3 comprises 15 residues. The CDR3 loop is CASSFPSGAYNEQFF.

This chain uses TRBV6-5 with TRBJ2-5; the D gene TCRdb calls, TRBD2, cannot be checked with no DNA. From germline, CDR1 is MNHEY and CDR2 SVGAGI. This CDR3 is 14 amino acids long. The CDR3 loop is CASSPVADEETQYF.

CDR3 in amino acids: CASSSGVSEQFF. This chain joins TRBV5-6 and TRBJ2-1. Germline lookup yields CDR1 SGHDT and CDR2 YYEEEE. This CDR3 is 12 amino acids long.

V and J are TRBV4-3 and TRBJ2-7; checking the TCRdb D call of TRBD2 is not possible without DNA. The germline CDR1 and CDR2 sequences are LGHNA and YSLEER. There are 14 residues in the CDR3. CDR3 loop: CASSQERSGHEQYF.

The J gene is TRBJ2-7, the V gene TRBV4-3; TCRdb calls TRBD1, which cannot be checked without DNA. Per germline, CDR1 LGHNA and CDR2 YSLEER. The CDR3 is made up of 14 amino acids. CDR3 protein: CASSLGTGTYEQYF.

The chain employs TRBV5-1 and TRBJ2-7. This CDR3 contains 13 residues. CDR1 is SGHRS and CDR2 is YFSETQ in the germline V gene. CDR3: CASSSEDSYEQYF.

The rearrangement joins TRBV19 to TRBJ1-5. In germline, CDR1 is LNHDA, CDR2 SQIVND (reference sequence). The CDR3 contains 15 residues. The CDR3 sequence is CASSPTKKGYQPQHF.

The rearrangement joins TRBV5-5 to TRBJ2-7. The length of the CDR3 is 14 residues. Germline V gives CDR1 SGHKS, CDR2 YYEKEE (reference sequence). This chain's CDR3 is CASSHLGSSYEQYF.

CDR3: CSARAFKRVSYEQYF. The J gene is TRBJ2-7, the V gene TRBV20-1; TCRdb proposes TRBD2, but this gene call is untestable without DNA. Germline lookup yields CDR1 DFQATT and CDR2 SNEGSKA (reference sequence). This CDR3 is built from 15 residues.

The V call is TRBV4-3, the J call TRBJ2-2. Germline-derived CDR1 and CDR2 are LGHNA and YSLEER. The CDR3 runs to 16 residues. The CDR3 here is CASSQDWADNTGELFF.

The V and J genes are TRBV20-1 and TRBJ2-5; TCRdb's D call, TRBD1, is unchecked because there is no DNA. Germline V gives CDR1 DFQATT, CDR2 SNEGSKA (reference sequence). The CDR3 consists of 19 residues. CDR3 amino acids: CSARDDWTGGDRWQETQYF.

The chain combines TRBV12-3 or TRBV12-4 with TRBJ1-1; without DNA, the TCRdb call of TRBD1 cannot be checked. The CDR3 is made up of 12 amino acids. CDR3 residues: CASRQGNTEAFF.

The gene calls are TRBV18 and TRBJ1-1. The germline V gene has CDR1 KGHSH and CDR2 LQKENI. This CDR3 has 14 residues. The chain's CDR3 is CASSHQGTNTEAFF. The full variable domain, its missing parts supplied by reference TRBV18 and TRBJ1-1, is NAGVMQNPRHLVRRRGQEARLRCSPMKGHSHVYWYRQLPEEGLKFMVYLQKENIIDESGMPKERFSAEFPKEGPSILRIQQVVRGDSAAYFCASSHQGTNTEAFFGQGTRLTVV.

The rearrangement links TRBV12-3 or TRBV12-4 to TRBJ2-1. This CDR3 contains 12 residues. CDR3: CASSLGSNEQFF.

The chain combines TRBV10-3 with TRBJ2-3; there is no DNA to check the TCRdb D call of TRBD2. The CDR3 length is 16 residues. In germline, CDR1 is ENHRY, CDR2 SYGVKD. CDR3 protein: CAISEKLAGDTDTQYF.

The chain uses TRBV28 and TRBJ1-1. Germline V gene data show CDR1 as MDHEN and CDR2 as SYDVKM. The CDR3 spans 14 residues. The CDR3 here is CASSLVALNTEAFF. The full variable domain, its missing parts supplied by reference TRBV28 and TRBJ1-1, is DVKVTQSSRYLVKRTGEKVFLECVQDMDHENMFWYRQDPGLGLRLIYFSYDVKMKEKGDIPEGYSVSREKKERFSLILESASTNQTSMYLCASSLVALNTEAFFGQGTRLTVV.

The rearrangement uses TRBV7-2 and TRBJ2-3; TCRdb lists TRBD2, though no DNA is available to test this call. This CDR3 has 17 amino acids. Germline V CDR1 and CDR2: SGHTA, FQGNSA. The CDR3 spells CASSFGLAGESTDTQYF.

V gene TRBV7-6 combines with J gene TRBJ2-5. This CDR3 is 15 amino acids long. Germline V gene data show CDR1 as SGHVS and CDR2 as FNYEAQ. This CDR3 is CASSLGRTVQETQYF.

V gene TRBV3-1 combines with J gene TRBJ2-5; there is no DNA to check the TCRdb D call of TRBD2. CDR1 and CDR2 from the germline V gene are LGHDT and YNNKEL (reference sequence). This CDR3 region has 17 residues. CDR3 amino acids: CASSQGGGLALQETQYF.

The chain couples TRBV15 to TRBJ1-5; the TCRdb D gene call, TRBD1, has no DNA to confirm it. The germline V gene has CDR1 LNHNV and CDR2 YYDKDF (reference sequence). The CDR3 runs to 14 residues. CDR3 protein: CATSRDWGREPQHF.

The chain employs TRBV5-1 and TRBJ2-7; TCRdb outputs TRBD1, but without DNA this stays unchecked. This CDR3 contains 14 residues. The germline V gene encodes CDR1 SGHRS and CDR2 YFSETQ. CDR3 region: CASSLQGTDYEQYF.

The chain combines TRBV29-1 with TRBJ2-7; checking the TCRdb D call of TRBD1 is not possible without DNA. Germline V gene sequence: CDR1 SQVTM, CDR2 ANQGSEA. The CDR3 has 12 amino acids. The CDR3 protein is CSVEDRGYEQYF.

V usage is TRBV25-1 and J usage is TRBJ1-1; there is no DNA to check the TCRdb D call of TRBD1. Germline V gene sequence: CDR1 MGHDK, CDR2 SYGVNS. The CDR3 spans 12 residues. CDR3: CASNTGGTEAFF.

This sequence joins TRBV11-2 and TRBJ2-7; checking the TCRdb D call of TRBD2 is not possible without DNA. Germline V gene sequence: CDR1 SGHAT, CDR2 FQNNGV. The CDR3 loop spans 11 amino acids. CDR3 protein: CASGGGYEQYF.